This TCR beta chain was captured by sequencing in a study of T cells after yellow fever vaccination (dated by TCRdb to about 2019). About the full investigation: Libraries from fractions with low cell numbers were prepared with the SMART-Seq v4 Ultra Low Input RNA kit. To follow T-cell clones before and after primary and booster YFV17D yellow fever vaccination, bulk TCR alpha and beta repertoires were sequenced over time. Two healthy male donors, one aged 18 to 30 and one aged 30 to 40 years, made up the cohort. Blood was drawn at multiple timepoints before and after primary and secondary immunization, with bulk PBMC replicates and cell subsets isolated.

Study-wide findings and limitations: A small share of clonotypes occurred in both CD4 and CD8 compartments, likely arising from convergent recombination. Most clones expanded after primary vaccination (around 96% of CD4 and roughly 88% of CD8) were re-detected after the booster, suggesting that broad memory maintenance occurred. Because only a couple of donors were included in the study, the extent to which the findings can be generalized is limited. Computational filtering was needed because FACS-sorted repertoires could contain abundant contaminating clonotypes from the bulk population. The secondary T-cell response was weaker than the primary response but faster, peaking on day 5 instead of day 15.

This specimen's treatment or condition label, interpreted: live attenuated yellow fever vaccine strain. At each blood-draw timepoint, two biological replicates of bulk PBMCs were obtained. A standard Ficoll-Paque protocol was used to isolate PBMCs from peripheral blood. TriZol was used to extract RNA from bulk PBMCs, from CD4 and CD8 fractions, and from dextramer-positive and dextramer-negative fractions. This clonotype has just a few counts. The target of this receptor is not known. Per-base quality was not reported, and no clone a single base away is much larger than it. TCRdb names Illumina NovaSeq 6000 as the instrument used. TCR cDNA was made using 5'RACE template switching, a step that added a universal primer site and unique molecular identifiers. Priming for cDNA synthesis came from both the TCR alpha and TCR beta constant segments. Two PCR steps were used to amplify libraries, with sample barcodes and sequencing adapters being added in the second step. Sequencing of libraries was done on Illumina HiSeq 2500 (2x100 bp) or NovaSeq (2x150 bp). As for how the authors treated the data: MIGEC was used to demultiplex reads and collapse the reads into UMI consensus sequences, and MiXCR was used for V(D)J alignment. Using edgeR on replicate PBMC samples, clonotypes were called vaccine-responding if FDR was below 0.01 and the log2 fold change was above 5 up to day 15. Bulk clonotypes were assigned CD4 or CD8 identity according to which sequenced CD4 or CD8 repertoire held them at higher abundance. TCRdb handled the public reads itself, with Q25 trimming in fastp and clone calling in MiXCR, and kept productive beta chains. Each entry is one CDR3 protein sequence, shown with its most common DNA and genes. These V and J calls originate from TCRdb's pipeline instead of the authors' own analysis. The sample table shows a few hundred thousand distinct CDR3 sequences, and 3% to 4.5% are seen once. Together, the top ten hold 23% of the sample.

The germline V gene sets CDR1 to MGHRA and CDR2 to YSYEKL. The junction carries 11 bases between V and J, which are trimmed by 1 base and 7 bases respectively. The CDR3 numbers 15 residues from cysteine through phenylalanine. Only CDR3 DNA is held: 45 bases, read in frame from base 1. The clonotype was recovered from a man aged 18 to 30 who received the YFV17D yellow fever vaccine. The V gene is TRBV4-1 and the J gene is TRBJ1-6, and perhaps TRBD1 as D gene, on 5 matching bases. The sequencing used PBMCs, collected on the day of the yellow fever booster vaccination. This receptor carries the CDR3 CASSQGGAGNSPLHF. The DNA is as follows: TGCGCCAGCAGCCAAGGCGGGGCTGGCAATTCACCCCTCCACTTT.